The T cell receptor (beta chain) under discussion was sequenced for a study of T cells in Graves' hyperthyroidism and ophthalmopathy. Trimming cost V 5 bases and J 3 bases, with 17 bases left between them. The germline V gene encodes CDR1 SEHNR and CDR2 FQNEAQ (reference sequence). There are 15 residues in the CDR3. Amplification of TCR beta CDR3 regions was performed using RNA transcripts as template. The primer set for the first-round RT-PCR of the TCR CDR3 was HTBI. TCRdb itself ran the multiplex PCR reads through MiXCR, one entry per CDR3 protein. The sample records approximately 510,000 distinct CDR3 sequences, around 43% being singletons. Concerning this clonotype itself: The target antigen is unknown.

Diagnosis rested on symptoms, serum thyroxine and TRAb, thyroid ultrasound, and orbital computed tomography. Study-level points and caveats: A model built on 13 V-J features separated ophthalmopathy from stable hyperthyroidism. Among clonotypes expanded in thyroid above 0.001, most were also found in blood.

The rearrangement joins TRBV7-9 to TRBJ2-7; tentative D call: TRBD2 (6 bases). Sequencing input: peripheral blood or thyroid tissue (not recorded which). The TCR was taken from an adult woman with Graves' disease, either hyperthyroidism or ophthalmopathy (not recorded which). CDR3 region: CASSQAPGAGYEQYF. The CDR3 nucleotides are TGTGCCAGCAGCCAAGCCCCGGGAGCAGGCTACGAGCAGTACTTC. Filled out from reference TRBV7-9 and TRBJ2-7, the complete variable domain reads DTGVSQNPRHKITKRGQNVTFRCDPISEHNRLYWYRQTLGQGPEFLTYFQNEAQLEKSRLLSDRFSAERPKGSFSTLEIQRTEQGDSAMYLCASSQAPGAGYEQYFGPGTRLTVT.